The table lists the clone carrying this T cell receptor (beta chain) with many counts. With 6 bases clipped from V and 10 bases from J, the junction kept 9 bases outside the gene matches. Germline values: CDR1 SNHLY, CDR2 FYNNEI. This CDR3 is 13 amino acids long. This sample is part of a study of T cells after yellow fever vaccination. Universal primer sites and UMIs were introduced during 5'RACE template-switching synthesis of TCR cDNA. One entry per CDR3 protein, called by TCRdb with MiXCR from the 5' RACE reads. The table includes some 340,000 distinct CDR3 sequences, approximately 4% detected once.

This specimen consisted of PBMCs, obtained 5 days after the yellow fever booster vaccination. The sequence derives from a man aged 18-30 years who received the YFV17D yellow fever vaccine. The chain combines TRBV2 with TRBJ2-1; 7 bases are a match to TRBD2. CDR3: CASRTSGGGEQFF. In DNA form, the CDR3 reads TGTGCCAGCAGGACCAGCGGCGGGGGAGAGCAGTTCTTC.